This TCR beta chain comes out of a study of patients and donors after allogeneic stem cell transplantation. The germline gives CDR1 SGHVS, CDR2 FQNEAQ. Trimming shortened V by 5 bases and J by 2 bases, and 13 bases separated the two germline ends. This CDR3 comprises 14 residues. This clonotype was seen a few times. TCRdb re-derived calls from the RT-PCR reads in MiXCR, one entry per CDR3 protein. The sample includes about 960,000 distinct CDR3 sequences, roughly 18% of them seen just once. Material: blood, either unsorted or a sorted T cell fraction (not recorded which). This clonotype was obtained from a human donor who was either an allogeneic HSCT recipient or a stem cell or donor lymphocyte infusion donor (not recorded which). It is not recorded whose cells these are; they may come from a transplant donor. This chain joins TRBV7-8 and TRBJ2-7; a weak D match, TRBD2 (6 bases). As DNA, the CDR3 is TGTGCCAGCAGCCGCCGGGAGAAACCCTACGAGCAGTACTTC. Residues: CASSRREKPYEQYF. Full variable domain (missing parts from reference TRBV7-8 and TRBJ2-7): GAGVSQSPRYKVAKRGQDVALRCDPISGHVSLFWYQQALGQGPEFLTYFQNEAQLDKSGLPSDRFFAERPEGSVSTLKIQRTQQEDSAVYLCASSRREKPYEQYFGPGTRLTVT.